What follows is one T cell receptor beta chain and its context. This specimen belongs to a study of PD-L1 blockade in urothelial cancer. TCRdb's copy holds only in-frame clones and misses some; the assay was immunoSEQ multiplex PCR. This table holds tens of thousands of clones, about 84% found once. As for time point: pretreatment peripheral blood. The TCR was taken from a man between 60 and 70 years old with urothelial cancer. This specimen was PBMCs, taken around atezolizumab (anti-PD-L1) treatment.

CDR3 nucleotides: TGTGCCAGCAGCTTGCCAACAGGGGGCTACGAGCAGTACTTC. Amino acid sequence: CASSLPTGGYEQYF. The V and J genes are TRBV5-6 and TRBJ2-7, with 8 bases lining up with TRBD1. The germline CDR1 and CDR2 sequences are SGHDT and YYEEEE. Germline trimming cut 1 base from V and 3 bases from J; bases unmatched to any gene: 3. The CDR3 is 14 residues long.